Sequencing of this T cell receptor beta chain was carried out in a study of blood T cell repertoires in COVID-19. Study overall: Acute and convalescent COVID-19 specimens originated in the United States, Italy and Spain. From T cells, B-cell-depleted T cells, or PBMCs came the material, which was cDNA or gDNA.

Germline CDR1 MNHEY, CDR2 SMNVEV (reference sequence). Trimming removed 6 bases from V and 4 bases from J; junction bases left unmatched: 5. The CDR3 extends over 14 amino acids. In the source study's methods: It was from reference gene primer amplification that nucleated cell counts were estimated. Here immunoSEQ multiplex PCR was the method, and the copy in TCRdb shows in-frame clones only, minus some. V, J and clone size were drawn from that table, and D and trimming were deduced from the DNA. The sample has under 300,000 clones; around 84% are singletons. This clone was observed once. Sequenced sample: peripheral blood. This chain uses TRBV27 with TRBJ2-7, with 11 bases that match TRBD1. The sequence was collected from a woman between 70 and 85 years old with active or convalescent COVID-19. The CDR3 loop is CASSWGTGGYEQYF. CDR3 DNA: TGTGCCAGCAGCTGGGGGACAGGGGGTTACGAGCAGTACTTC.